This T cell receptor (beta chain) was obtained from a study of T cell responses to AZD1222 COVID-19 vaccine. Looking at the study overall: Analyses pooled second doses at about 4 or about 12 weeks. Findings and caveats of the study: Donors skewed white British and female; clonal diversity was possibly underestimated. Targets within unmutated variant regions were reportedly found for nearly half of spike-specific TCRs.

With respect to this clone: Its antigen is unidentified.

TCRdb keeps only in-frame clones here, not all; method: immunoSEQ multiplex PCR. The sample has about 140,000 clones; roughly 90% are singletons. The length of the CDR3 is 15 residues. CDR1 is SGHTA and CDR2 is FQGNSA in the germline V gene. The trim removed 6 bases at V and 7 bases at J, leaving 6 bases unmatched. The chain recombines TRBV7-2 with TRBJ1-6; 10 nucleotides match TRBD1. Here the sequenced sample was peripheral blood, taken on day 0 of AZD1222 vaccination. This sequence originates from an adult in good health. The chain's CDR3 is CASRSGTGVNSPLHF. CDR3 nucleotides: TGTGCCAGCAGGTCCGGGACAGGGGTCAATTCACCCCTCCACTTT.